This T cell receptor (beta chain) derives from a study of blood T cell repertoires in COVID-19. Overall study context: Samples of COVID-19 (acute and convalescent) were obtained from the United States, Italy and Spain.

The assay was immunoSEQ multiplex PCR, and TCRdb's table has in-frame clones only and misses some. The data hold about 240,000 clones, with about 86% observed a single time. The receptor was isolated from a woman aged 25 to 45 who had recovered from COVID-19. The sample taken for sequencing was peripheral blood.

CDR3 residues: CASSLEGRSANTGELFF. For the CDR3, the DNA is TGTGCCAGCAGCTTGGAGGGGCGGTCGGCGAACACCGGGGAGCTGTTTTTT. The rearrangement joins TRBV7-9 to TRBJ2-2; D is perhaps TRBD2 (6 bases). CDR1 and CDR2 from the germline V gene are SEHNR and FQNEAQ (reference sequence). The V and J ends lost 3 bases and 0 bases respectively, with 14 bases between them. The CDR3 runs to 17 residues.